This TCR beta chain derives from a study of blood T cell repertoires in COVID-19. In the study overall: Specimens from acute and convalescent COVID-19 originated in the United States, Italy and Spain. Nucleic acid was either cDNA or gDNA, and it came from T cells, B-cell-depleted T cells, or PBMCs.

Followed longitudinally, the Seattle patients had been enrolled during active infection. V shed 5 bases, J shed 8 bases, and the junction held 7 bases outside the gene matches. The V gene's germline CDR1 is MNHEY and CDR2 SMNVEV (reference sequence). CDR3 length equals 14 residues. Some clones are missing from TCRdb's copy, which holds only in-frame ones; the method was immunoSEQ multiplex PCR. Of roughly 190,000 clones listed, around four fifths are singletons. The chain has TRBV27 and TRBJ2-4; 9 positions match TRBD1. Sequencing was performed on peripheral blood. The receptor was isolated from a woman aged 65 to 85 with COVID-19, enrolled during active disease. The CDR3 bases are TGTGCCAGCAGTCTACAGGGGGCGAGAGACATTCAGTACTTC. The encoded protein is CASSLQGARDIQYF.